Reported below is one T cell receptor (beta chain). Generated by immunoSEQ multiplex PCR, the TCRdb table keeps only in-frame clones and is missing some. The top ten clones hold under 5.5% of a sample with approximately 76,000 clones, 86% of them seen once. These data are taken from a study of technical replicates of blood from a few donors. V trimming: 4 bases; J trimming: 4 bases; junction bases outside the gene matches: 8. CDR3 length: 15 residues. Germline V gene data show CDR1 as SGHNT and CDR2 as YYREEE (reference sequence). This TCR came from a human donor in good health. Some clones in this sample may be carry-over from other donors' samples. The chain carries TRBV5-4 and TRBJ2-5; 9 bases agree with TRBD1. The sample comprised PBMCs. Here the CDR3 reads CASSAGQGSAETQYF. The CDR3 DNA follows: TGTGCCAGCAGCGCGGGACAGGGTTCTGCAGAGACCCAGTACTTC.